The sequence of this T cell receptor (beta chain) was determined in a study of T cells after yellow fever vaccination. The V gene lost 7 bases and the J gene lost 7 bases, with 4 bases spanning the gap. The CDR3 is 9 amino acids. Germline CDR1 is MDHEN and CDR2 is SYDVKM. Turning to this clonotype: This may be a read error, as it is one base from a much larger clone.

TCRdb re-called the 5' RACE reads with MiXCR, one entry per CDR3 protein. The sample has under 150,000 distinct CDR3 sequences, roughly 8% seen once. This chain links TRBV28 with TRBJ1-2; D call uncertain. This material consisted of CD4+ T cells sorted from PBMCs, taken 5 days after the yellow fever booster vaccination. This receptor was identified in a young man who received the YFV17D yellow fever vaccine. This CDR3 is CASTFGYTF. DNA for the CDR3: TGTGCCAGCACTTTTGGCTACACCTTC.